The 11 T cell receptor beta chains in this list originate from one sample, sequenced in a study of human T cells and chemical hapten exposure. TCRdb re-analysed the RACE reads in MiXCR, keeping a single row per CDR3 protein. Of 79,000 or so distinct CDR3 sequences in the sample, 10% to 13% were seen once. The sample's time point: patch test 1, 2 weeks after DPC sensitization. Indicated treatment: therapeutic diphenylcyclopropenone sensitization with weekly scalp DPC. The sample consisted of whole blood, taken in connection with sensitization to the hapten diphenylcyclopropenone (DPC). The source is a woman aged 45-65 years with alopecia areata. Some clones in this sample may be carry-over from other donors' samples.

This clonotype has just a few counts. The chain is built from TRBV2 and TRBJ2-3, with D perhaps matching TRBD1 (5 bases). Between the trimmed V and J ends, which lost 6 bases and 3 bases, there was a span of 10 bases. Germline V CDR1 and CDR2: SNHLY, FYNNEI. This CDR3 is built from 13 residues. CDR3 sequence (DNA): TGTGCCAGCAGGATTAGGACAACAGATACGCAGTATTTT. Protein sequence: CASRIRTTDTQYF.

This sequence joins TRBV7-8 and TRBJ1-3; D gene uncertain. Trimming cost V 5 bases and J 0 bases, with 11 bases left between them. The CDR3 extends over 15 amino acids. CDR1 and CDR2 from the germline V gene are SGHVS and FQNEAQ. In nucleotides, the CDR3 is TGTGCCAGCAGCCGAGACGGAGGCTCTGGAAACACCATATATTTT. This codes for CASSRDGGSGNTIYF.

In its sample, this clonotype was seen a few times. V usage is TRBV24-1 and J usage is TRBJ2-3; TRBD1 or TRBD2 may be the D gene (5 bases each). CDR3 length: 12 residues. The germline V gene encodes CDR1 KGHDR and CDR2 SFDVKD. Trimming shortened V by 7 bases and J by 4 bases, and 8 bases separated the two germline ends. CDR3 DNA: TGTGCCACCAGATCGGGGCCAGATACGCAGTATTTT. Protein product: CATRSGPDTQYF.

This clonotype was picked up a small number of times. The chain employs TRBV7-2 and TRBJ2-3; D unresolved. The V gene lost 2 bases and the J gene lost 1 base, with 10 bases spanning the gap. The CDR3 is made up of 15 amino acids. Germline V CDR1 and CDR2: SGHTA, FQGNSA. CDR3 in DNA: TGTGCCAGCAGCTTAATTCGGGCAGGCACAGATACGCAGTATTTT. Its protein is CASSLIRAGTDTQYF.

This clonotype has only a few counts. The chain combines TRBV27 with TRBJ2-7; 9 bases align to TRBD1. V lost 6 bases, J lost 2 bases, and 5 bases stayed unmatched. The CDR3 spans 14 residues. Germline V gene sequence: CDR1 MNHEY, CDR2 SMNVEV (reference sequence). This CDR3 reads CASRDRGNPYEQYF. The CDR3 nucleotides read TGTGCCAGCAGGGACAGGGGAAACCCCTACGAGCAGTACTTC.

CDR3 in DNA: TGTGCCAGCAGCTATGCTAGCGGGAGTGACGAGCAGTACTTC. As protein: CASSYASGSDEQYF. The rearrangement links TRBV7-9 to TRBJ2-7, with 10 bases identical to TRBD2. This CDR3 is built from 14 residues. Germline trimming cut 4 bases from V and 5 bases from J; bases unmatched to any gene: 5. Germline CDR1 and CDR2: SEHNR and FQNEAQ (reference sequence).

This clonotype was seen more than once but under ten times. The chain is built from TRBV7-6 and TRBJ2-1; D is ambiguous. Germline CDR1 is SGHVS and CDR2 is FNYEAQ. This CDR3 has 15 residues. V was shortened by 4 bases and J by 0 bases, with 10 bases between the two germline ends. CDR3 DNA sequence: TGTGCCAGCAGCTCCCTGGGTAGCTCCTACAATGAGCAGTTCTTC. Translating it yields CASSSLGSSYNEQFF. Full variable domain (outside the CDR3, taken from reference TRBV7-6 and TRBJ2-1): GAGVSQSPRYKVTKRGQDVALRCDPISGHVSLYWYRQALGQGPEFLTYFNYEAQQDKSGLPNDRFSAERPEGSISTLTIQRTEQRDSAMYRCASSSLGSSYNEQFFGPGTRLTVL.

This clonotype came up many times. The V and J genes are TRBV7-2 and TRBJ2-5; 9 positions match TRBD2. CDR3 length equals 15 residues. Trimming at V came to 0 bases and at J to 1 base, leaving 0 bases not matched to a gene. Germline V gene lookup returns CDR1 SGHTA and CDR2 FQGNSA. The CDR3 DNA reads as TGTGCCAGCAGCTTAGCTAGCGGGGGCCAAGAGACCCAGTACTTC. This translates into CASSLASGGQETQYF.

This clonotype has just a few counts. The chain links TRBV3-1 to TRBJ2-3, with a tentative D call TRBD2 (5 bases). V was clipped by 4 bases and J by 2 bases, with 10 bases between them. Germline V CDR1 and CDR2: LGHDT, YNNKEL (reference sequence). The CDR3 totals 14 residues. The CDR3 reads CASSPGVATDTQYF. The CDR3 DNA reads TGTGCCAGCAGCCCCGGGGTAGCCACAGATACGCAGTATTTT.

The gene calls are TRBV11-2 and TRBJ2-1, with D unclear. Germline V gene data show CDR1 as SGHAT and CDR2 as FQNNGV. The ends were cut back, 3 bases at V and 8 bases at J, with 17 bases in the middle. This CDR3 spans 15 amino acids. CDR3 DNA: TGTGCCAGCAGCTTCGCCGGTGCCTTACACGATGAGCAGTTCTTC. It yields the protein CASSFAGALHDEQFF.

The chain links TRBV5-1 to TRBJ2-7; D may match TRBD1 or TRBD2 (5 bases each). This CDR3 spans 16 amino acids. Trimming took 4 bases from V and 1 from J, leaving 18 bases between them. Germline assignment: CDR1 SGHRS and CDR2 YFSETQ. CDR3 sequence: CASSLSGAGLSYEQYF. The CDR3 DNA sequence: TGCGCCAGCAGCCTCTCTGGGGCGGGCCTATCCTACGAGCAGTACTTC.